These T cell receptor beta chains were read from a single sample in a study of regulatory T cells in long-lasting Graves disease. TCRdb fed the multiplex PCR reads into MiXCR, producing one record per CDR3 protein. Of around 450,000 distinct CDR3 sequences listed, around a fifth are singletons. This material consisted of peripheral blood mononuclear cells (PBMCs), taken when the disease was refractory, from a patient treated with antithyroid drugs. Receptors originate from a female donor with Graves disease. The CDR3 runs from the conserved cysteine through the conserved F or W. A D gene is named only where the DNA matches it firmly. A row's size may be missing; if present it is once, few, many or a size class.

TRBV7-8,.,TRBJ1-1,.,CASLVGAEAFF,TGTGCCAGCTTAGTTGGGGCTGAAGCTTTCTTT
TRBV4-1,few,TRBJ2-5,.,CASSPSVTSQETQYF,TGCGCCAGCAGCCCTTCGGTGACTAGTCAAGAGACCCAGTACTTC
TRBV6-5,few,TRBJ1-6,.,CASSWGGGSHNSPLHF,TGTGCCAGCAGTTGGGGGGGCGGCAGCCATAATTCACCCCTCCACTTT
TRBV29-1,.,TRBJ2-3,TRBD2,CSATGTSGQTDTQYF,TGCAGCGCCACCGGGACTAGCGGCCAAACAGATACGCAGTATTTT
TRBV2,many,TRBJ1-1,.,CASSEGGEGTEAFF,TGTGCCAGCAGTGAAGGGGGCGAGGGCACTGAAGCTTTCTTT
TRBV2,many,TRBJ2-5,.,CASSERGQAQETQYF,TGTGCCAGCAGTGAGAGGGGACAAGCCCAAGAGACCCAGTACTTC
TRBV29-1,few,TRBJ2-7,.,CSVDVWGGPSYEQYF,TGCAGCGTTGATGTGTGGGGGGGGCCCTCCTACGAGCAGTACTTC
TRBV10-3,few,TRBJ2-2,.,CAIRQNTGELFF,TGTGCCATCAGGCAAAACACCGGGGAGCTGTTTTTT
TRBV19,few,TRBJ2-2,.,CASSIGGGGRTGELFF,TGTGCCAGTAGTATAGGGGGAGGGGGCCGGACCGGGGAGCTGTTTTTT
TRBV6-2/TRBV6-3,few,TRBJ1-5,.,CASSRDRFPAGNQPQHF,TGTGCCAGCAGCAGGGATCGGTTCCCCGCGGGGAATCAGCCCCAGCATTTT
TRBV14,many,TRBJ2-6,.,CASYSSSGANVLTF,TGTGCCAGCTACAGCAGCTCTGGGGCCAACGTCCTGACTTTC
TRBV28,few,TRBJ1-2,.,CASSGFPGTAASYTF,TGTGCCAGCAGTGGGTTTCCAGGGACGGCCGCAAGCTACACCTTC
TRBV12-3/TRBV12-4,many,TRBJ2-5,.,CASSEFSGETQYF,TGTGCCAGCAGTGAGTTTTCGGGGGAGACCCAGTACTTC
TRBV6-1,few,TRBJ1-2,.,CASAGGVNYGYTF,TGTGCCAGCGCTGGCGGGGTTAACTATGGCTACACCTTC
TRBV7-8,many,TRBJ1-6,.,CASSRGESSYNSPLHF,TGTGCCAGCTCCCGGGGGGAAAGCTCCTATAATTCACCCCTCCACTTT
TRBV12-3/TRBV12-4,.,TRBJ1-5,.,CASRSGTQEQPQHF,TGTGCCAGCAGGTCCGGGACGCAAGAACAGCCCCAGCATTTT
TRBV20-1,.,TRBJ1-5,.,CSARRGDPQPQHF,TGCAGTGCTAGAAGGGGGGACCCTCAGCCCCAGCATTTT
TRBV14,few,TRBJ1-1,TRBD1,CASGQDPNTEAFF,TGTGCCAGCGGACAGGATCCCAACACTGAAGCTTTCTTT
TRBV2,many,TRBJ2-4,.,CASAEFSQYF,TGTGCCAGCGCGGAGTTTTCACAGTACTTC
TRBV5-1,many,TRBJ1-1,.,CASSDTSGNTEAFF,TGCGCCAGCAGCGATACCTCAGGGAACACTGAAGCTTTCTTT
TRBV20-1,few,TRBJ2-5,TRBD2,CSARDLVAGGPGETQYF,TGCAGTGCTAGAGATCTGGTAGCGGGGGGGCCCGGGGAGACCCAGTACTTC
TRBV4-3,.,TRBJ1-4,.,CASSHSPGGNEKLFF,TGCGCCAGCAGCCATTCTCCGGGGGGCAATGAAAAACTGTTTTTT
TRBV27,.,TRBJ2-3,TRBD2,CASSLIGTTISSTDTQYF,TGTGCCAGCAGTTTAATCGGGACTACAATCTCTAGCACAGATACGCAGTATTTT
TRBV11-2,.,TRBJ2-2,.,CASSLEAPSGELFF,TGTGCCAGCAGCTTAGAAGCCCCTAGCGGGGAGCTGTTTTTT
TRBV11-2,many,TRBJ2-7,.,CASSLKQGDEQYF,TGTGCCAGCAGCTTGAAACAGGGAGACGAGCAGTACTTC
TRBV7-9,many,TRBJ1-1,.,CASSLGQLNTEAFF,TGTGCCAGCAGTCTAGGACAGTTAAACACTGAAGCTTTCTTT
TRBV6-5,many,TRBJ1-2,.,CASSYGQFYGYTF,TGTGCCAGCAGTTACGGGCAGTTCTATGGCTACACCTTC
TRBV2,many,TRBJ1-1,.,CASSEARQGITEAFF,TGTGCCAGCAGTGAAGCGCGGCAGGGGATCACTGAAGCTTTCTTT
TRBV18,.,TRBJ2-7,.,CASSKIDRPYEQYF,TGTGCCAGCAGCAAGATAGACAGACCCTACGAGCAGTACTTC
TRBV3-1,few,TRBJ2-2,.,CASSPLGTGELFF,TGTGCCAGCAGCCCCCTCGGGACCGGGGAGCTGTTTTTT
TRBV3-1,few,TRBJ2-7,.,CASSQGSGGEQYF,TGTGCCAGCAGCCAAGGATCAGGCGGCGAGCAGTACTTC
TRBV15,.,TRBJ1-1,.,CATSTRGGSVEAFF,TGTGCCACCAGCACGAGGGGGGGGTCGGTTGAAGCTTTCTTT
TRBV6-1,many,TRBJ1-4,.,CASSETTPSASNEKLFF,TGTGCCAGCAGTGAAACAACACCTAGCGCGAGTAATGAAAAACTGTTTTTT
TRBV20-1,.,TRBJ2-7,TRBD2,CSASLAGTSYEQYF,TGCAGTGCTTCCCTAGCGGGAACCTCCTACGAGCAGTACTTC
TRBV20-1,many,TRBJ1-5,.,CSAITGFDSNQPQHF,TGCAGTGCAATAACAGGGTTCGATAGCAATCAGCCCCAGCATTTT
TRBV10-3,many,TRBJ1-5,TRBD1,CAISDRDRPNQPQHF,TGTGCCATCAGTGATCGGGACAGGCCAAATCAGCCCCAGCATTTT
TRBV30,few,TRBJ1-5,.,CAWGLQGAVYSNQPQHF,TGTGCCTGGGGGCTGCAAGGGGCGGTCTATAGCAATCAGCCCCAGCATTTT
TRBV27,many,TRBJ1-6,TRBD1,CASSHDRGNSPLHF,TGTGCCAGCAGTCACGACAGGGGAAATTCACCCCTCCACTTT
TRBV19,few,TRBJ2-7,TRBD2,CASSRRTSGTPYEQYF,TGTGCCAGTAGTAGAAGGACTAGCGGGACGCCCTACGAGCAGTACTTC
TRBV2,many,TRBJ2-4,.,CASSGDRGDIQYF,TGTGCCAGCAGTGGGGACCGGGGAGACATTCAGTACTTC
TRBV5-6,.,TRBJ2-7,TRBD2,CASSPSGTSFTYEQYF,TGTGCCAGCAGCCCCTCGGGGACTAGCTTCACCTACGAGCAGTACTTC
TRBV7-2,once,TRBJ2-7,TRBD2,CASSFVAGGLREQYF,TGTGCCAGCAGCTTTGTAGCGGGAGGGCTAAGAGAGCAGTACTTC
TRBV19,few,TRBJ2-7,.,CASSTSGVHEQYF,TGTGCCAGTAGTACCTCCGGGGTCCACGAGCAGTACTTC
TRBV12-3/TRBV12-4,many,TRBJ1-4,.,CASSPRNREGEKLFF,TGTGCCAGCAGTCCCCGGAACAGAGAGGGCGAAAAACTGTTTTTT
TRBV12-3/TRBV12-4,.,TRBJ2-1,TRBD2,CASSLHHSSGDYYNEQFF,TGTGCCAGCAGCCTCCACCATTCTAGCGGGGATTACTACAATGAGCAGTTCTTC